This is a list of T cell receptor beta chains from one sample in a study of shared clonotypes between healthy human individuals. TCRdb's table, derived via immunoSEQ multiplex PCR, lists solely in-frame clones and lacks some. This sample has about 2.4 million clones, with 93% found just once. Sequenced material: naive CD4+ T cells from PBMCs. The origin of the receptors is a man aged 18 to 29 in good health. Some clones in this sample may be carry-over from other donors' samples. The CDR3 runs from the conserved cysteine through the conserved F or W. Fields, in order: V gene, clone size, D gene, J gene, CDR3 protein, CDR3 DNA. A D gene is named only where the DNA matches it firmly. Only some rows state a clone size, as once, few, many or a class for expanded clones.

v_call: TRBV18; clone_size: NA; d_call: TRBD1; j_call: TRBJ2-7; cdr3_aa: CASSLTEGQGGVDF; cdr3_nt: TGTGCCAGCTCACTGACGGAAGGACAGGGCGGTGTGGACTTC
v_call: TRBV18; clone_size: NA; d_call: NA; j_call: TRBJ2-7; cdr3_aa: CASSLGTLSYEQYF; cdr3_nt: TGTGCCAGCTCACTGGGCACCCTCTCCTACGAGCAGTACTTC
v_call: TRBV5-4; clone_size: once; d_call: NA; j_call: TRBJ2-7; cdr3_aa: CASSLVGDRNEQYF; cdr3_nt: TGTGCCAGCAGCTTGGTAGGAGATCGCAACGAGCAGTACTTC
v_call: TRBV6-1; clone_size: NA; d_call: NA; j_call: TRBJ1-1; cdr3_aa: CASTGQILNTEAFF; cdr3_nt: TGTGCCAGCACCGGACAGATTTTGAACACTGAAGCTTTCTTT
v_call: TRBV5-1; clone_size: NA; d_call: NA; j_call: TRBJ1-5; cdr3_aa: CASSRDSNQPQHF; cdr3_nt: TGCGCCAGCAGCAGGGATAGCAATCAGCCCCAGCATTTT
v_call: TRBV28; clone_size: once; d_call: NA; j_call: TRBJ1-4; cdr3_aa: CASSPGGATNEKLFF; cdr3_nt: TGTGCCAGCAGCCCGGGTGGGGCAACTAATGAAAAACTGTTTTTT
v_call: TRBV2; clone_size: NA; d_call: NA; j_call: TRBJ2-7; cdr3_aa: CASSVTPRQAGSYEQYF; cdr3_nt: TGTGCCAGCAGTGTTACGCCCAGACAGGCTGGCTCCTACGAGCAGTACTTC
v_call: TRBV11-3; clone_size: once; d_call: NA; j_call: TRBJ2-5; cdr3_aa: CASSSGGYPGKETQYF; cdr3_nt: TGTGCCAGCAGCTCCGGGGGCTACCCGGGCAAAGAGACCCAGTACTTC
v_call: TRBV6-1; clone_size: NA; d_call: TRBD1; j_call: TRBJ1-2; cdr3_aa: CASSEGQGGPNYGYTF; cdr3_nt: TGTGCCAGCAGTGAGGGGCAGGGGGGACCCAACTATGGCTACACCTTC
v_call: TRBV28; clone_size: NA; d_call: NA; j_call: TRBJ1-5; cdr3_aa: CASSLMLQGNQPQHF; cdr3_nt: TGTGCCAGCAGTTTAATGTTGCAGGGGAATCAGCCCCAGCATTTT
v_call: TRBV28; clone_size: NA; d_call: NA; j_call: TRBJ1-5; cdr3_aa: CASSPGEPQHF; cdr3_nt: TGTGCCAGCAGCCCCGGCGAGCCCCAGCATTTT
v_call: TRBV2; clone_size: NA; d_call: NA; j_call: TRBJ2-3; cdr3_aa: CAPREEADTQYF; cdr3_nt: TGTGCTCCGAGGGAGGAGGCAGATACGCAGTATTTT
v_call: TRBV5-1; clone_size: once; d_call: NA; j_call: TRBJ1-1; cdr3_aa: CASSFVQAARNTEAFF; cdr3_nt: TGCGCCAGCAGCTTCGTCCAGGCAGCTCGGAACACTGAAGCTTTCTTT
v_call: TRBV7-9; clone_size: once; d_call: NA; j_call: TRBJ2-1; cdr3_aa: CASNRVGVSSYNEQFF; cdr3_nt: TGTGCCAGCAATAGGGTGGGGGTCAGCTCCTACAATGAGCAGTTCTTC
v_call: TRBV28; clone_size: NA; d_call: NA; j_call: TRBJ2-7; cdr3_aa: CASKTGQAYEQYF; cdr3_nt: TGTGCCAGCAAAACAGGTCAAGCCTACGAGCAGTACTTC
v_call: TRBV29-1; clone_size: NA; d_call: NA; j_call: TRBJ1-5; cdr3_aa: CSVADPSGQPQHF; cdr3_nt: TGCAGCGTTGCGGACCCATCGGGGCAGCCCCAGCATTTT
v_call: TRBV19; clone_size: NA; d_call: NA; j_call: TRBJ1-4; cdr3_aa: CASSFPRGGPGNEKLFF; cdr3_nt: TGTGCCAGTAGTTTCCCGCGGGGGGGGCCGGGAAATGAAAAACTGTTTTTT
v_call: TRBV4-3; clone_size: once; d_call: NA; j_call: TRBJ2-7; cdr3_aa: CASSQSPTYEQYF; cdr3_nt: TGCGCCAGCAGCCAAAGTCCAACCTACGAGCAGTACTTC
v_call: TRBV5-1; clone_size: NA; d_call: NA; j_call: TRBJ2-7; cdr3_aa: CASSSFQGWKYF; cdr3_nt: TGCGCCAGCAGCTCGTTCCAGGGGTGGAAGTACTTC
v_call: TRBV27; clone_size: NA; d_call: NA; j_call: TRBJ2-1; cdr3_aa: CASSVESSSYNEQFF; cdr3_nt: TGTGCCAGCAGTGTTGAGTCAAGCTCCTACAATGAGCAGTTCTTC
v_call: TRBV25-1; clone_size: NA; d_call: TRBD1; j_call: TRBJ2-3; cdr3_aa: CASSEYVGGRTDTQYF; cdr3_nt: TGTGCCAGCAGTGAATATGTAGGGGGCCGCACAGATACGCAGTATTTT
v_call: TRBV7-7; clone_size: NA; d_call: NA; j_call: TRBJ2-2; cdr3_aa: CASSLGLGTELFF; cdr3_nt: TGTGCCAGCAGCTTAGGGTTGGGGACTGAGCTGTTTTTT
v_call: TRBV27; clone_size: NA; d_call: TRBD1; j_call: TRBJ2-7; cdr3_aa: CASSYRGPSYEQYF; cdr3_nt: TGTGCCAGCAGTTACAGGGGGCCCTCCTACGAGCAGTACTTC
v_call: TRBV5-5; clone_size: NA; d_call: NA; j_call: TRBJ1-2; cdr3_aa: CASSRGDGYGYTF; cdr3_nt: TGTGCCAGCAGCCGAGGGGACGGCTATGGCTACACCTTC
v_call: TRBV27; clone_size: NA; d_call: NA; j_call: TRBJ1-5; cdr3_aa: CASSPRGFQPQHF; cdr3_nt: TGTGCCAGCAGCCCCAGGGGATTCCAGCCCCAGCATTTT
v_call: TRBV9; clone_size: once; d_call: NA; j_call: TRBJ2-5; cdr3_aa: CASSVAGLETQYF; cdr3_nt: TGTGCCAGCAGCGTAGCAGGGCTAGAGACCCAGTACTTC
v_call: TRBV2; clone_size: NA; d_call: TRBD1; j_call: TRBJ2-7; cdr3_aa: CASSFDRASYEQYF; cdr3_nt: TGTGCCAGCAGTTTCGACAGGGCCTCCTACGAGCAGTACTTC
v_call: TRBV7-9; clone_size: NA; d_call: TRBD1; j_call: TRBJ1-6; cdr3_aa: CASSFTPRQGLVTPLHF; cdr3_nt: TGTGCCAGCAGCTTCACTCCCCGACAGGGACTCGTGACACCCCTCCACTTT
v_call: TRBV5-1; clone_size: NA; d_call: NA; j_call: TRBJ1-2; cdr3_aa: CASSGGTLGDYGYTF; cdr3_nt: TGCGCCAGCAGCGGAGGGACCTTGGGGGACTATGGCTACACCTTC
v_call: TRBV5-5; clone_size: NA; d_call: NA; j_call: TRBJ1-3; cdr3_aa: CASSTYGNTIYF; cdr3_nt: TGTGCCAGCAGCACATATGGAAACACCATATATTTT
v_call: TRBV11-2; clone_size: NA; d_call: NA; j_call: TRBJ2-7; cdr3_aa: CASSLAEFLAYEQYF; cdr3_nt: TGTGCCAGCAGCTTAGCGGAATTTCTGGCCTACGAGCAGTACTTC
v_call: TRBV18; clone_size: once; d_call: TRBD1; j_call: TRBJ2-7; cdr3_aa: CASSPQQKGTGGPEQYF; cdr3_nt: TGTGCCAGCTCACCCCAACAAAAGGGGACAGGGGGCCCCGAGCAGTACTTC
v_call: TRBV18; clone_size: NA; d_call: NA; j_call: TRBJ1-2; cdr3_aa: CASSPTTREGYGYTF; cdr3_nt: TGTGCCAGCTCACCAACAACTAGGGAGGGCTATGGCTACACCTTC
v_call: TRBV11-1; clone_size: NA; d_call: NA; j_call: TRBJ1-2; cdr3_aa: CASSQSVGGYTF; cdr3_nt: TGTGCCAGCAGCCAGAGTGTGGGTGGCTACACCTTC
v_call: TRBV5-1; clone_size: NA; d_call: NA; j_call: TRBJ1-2; cdr3_aa: CASSLGSLVGDGYTF; cdr3_nt: TGCGCCAGCAGCTTGGGGTCACTAGTTGGGGATGGCTACACCTTC
v_call: TRBV5-4; clone_size: NA; d_call: TRBD2; j_call: TRBJ2-2; cdr3_aa: CASSLSGLAGVVGELFF; cdr3_nt: TGTGCCAGCAGCTTATCGGGACTAGCGGGAGTGGTCGGGGAGCTGTTTTTT
v_call: TRBV5-1; clone_size: NA; d_call: NA; j_call: TRBJ2-2; cdr3_aa: CASSLKGNTGELFF; cdr3_nt: TGCGCCAGCAGCTTGAAGGGGAACACCGGGGAGCTGTTTTTT
v_call: TRBV9; clone_size: NA; d_call: TRBD1; j_call: TRBJ1-1; cdr3_aa: CASSAYPGTGNTEAFF; cdr3_nt: TGTGCCAGCAGCGCTTATCCCGGGACAGGGAACACTGAAGCTTTCTTT